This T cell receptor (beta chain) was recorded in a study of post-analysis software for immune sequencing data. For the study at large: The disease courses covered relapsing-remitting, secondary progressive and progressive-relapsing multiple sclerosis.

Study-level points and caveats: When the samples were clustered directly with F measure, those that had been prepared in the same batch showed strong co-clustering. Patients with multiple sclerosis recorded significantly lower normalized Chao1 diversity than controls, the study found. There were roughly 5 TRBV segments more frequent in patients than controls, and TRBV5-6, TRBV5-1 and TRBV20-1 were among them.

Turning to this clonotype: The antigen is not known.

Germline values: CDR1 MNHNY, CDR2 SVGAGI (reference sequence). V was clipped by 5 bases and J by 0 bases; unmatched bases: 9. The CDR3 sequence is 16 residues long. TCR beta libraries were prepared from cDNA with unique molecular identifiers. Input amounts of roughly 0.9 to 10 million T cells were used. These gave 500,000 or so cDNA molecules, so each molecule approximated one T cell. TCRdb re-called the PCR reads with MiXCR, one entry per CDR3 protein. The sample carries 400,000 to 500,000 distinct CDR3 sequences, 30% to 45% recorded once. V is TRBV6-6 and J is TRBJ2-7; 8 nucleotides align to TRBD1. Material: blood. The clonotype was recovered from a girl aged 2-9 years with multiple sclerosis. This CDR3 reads CASSNWGTGSSYEQYF. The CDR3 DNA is TGTGCCAGCAGTAACTGGGGGACAGGAAGCTCCTACGAGCAGTACTTC.